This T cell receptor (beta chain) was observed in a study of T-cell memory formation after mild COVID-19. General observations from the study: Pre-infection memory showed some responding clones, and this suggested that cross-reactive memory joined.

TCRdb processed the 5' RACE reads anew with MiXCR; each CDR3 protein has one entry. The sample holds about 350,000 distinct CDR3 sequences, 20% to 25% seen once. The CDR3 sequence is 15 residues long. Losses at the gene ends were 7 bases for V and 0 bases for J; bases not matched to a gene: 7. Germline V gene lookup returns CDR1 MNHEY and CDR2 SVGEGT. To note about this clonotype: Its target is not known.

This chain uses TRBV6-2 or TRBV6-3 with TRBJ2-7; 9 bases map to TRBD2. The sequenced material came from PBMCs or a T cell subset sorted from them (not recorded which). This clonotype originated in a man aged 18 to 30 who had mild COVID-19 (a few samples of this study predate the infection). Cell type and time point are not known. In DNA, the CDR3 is TGTGCCAGCACCATAGCGGGAGTAATCTCCTACGAGCAGTACTTC. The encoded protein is CASTIAGVISYEQYF.